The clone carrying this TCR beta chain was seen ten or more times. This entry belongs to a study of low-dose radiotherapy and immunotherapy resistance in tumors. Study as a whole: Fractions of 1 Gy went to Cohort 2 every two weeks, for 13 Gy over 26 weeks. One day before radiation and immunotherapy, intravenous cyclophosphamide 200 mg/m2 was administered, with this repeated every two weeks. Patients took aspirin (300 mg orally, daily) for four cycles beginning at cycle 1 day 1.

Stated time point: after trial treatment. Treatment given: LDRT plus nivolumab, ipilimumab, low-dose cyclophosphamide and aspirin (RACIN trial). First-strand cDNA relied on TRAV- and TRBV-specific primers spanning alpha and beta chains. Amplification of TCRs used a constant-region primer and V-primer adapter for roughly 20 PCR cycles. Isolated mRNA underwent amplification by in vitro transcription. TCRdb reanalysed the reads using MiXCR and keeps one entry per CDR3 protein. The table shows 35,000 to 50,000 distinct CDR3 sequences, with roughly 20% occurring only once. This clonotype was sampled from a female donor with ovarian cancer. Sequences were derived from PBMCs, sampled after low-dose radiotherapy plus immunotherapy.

The CDR3 here is CASSFFGTEQYF. For the CDR3, the DNA is TGTGCCAGCAGCTTCTTCGGGACAGAGCAGTACTTC. This chain links TRBV11-2 with TRBJ2-7; D perhaps matches TRBD1 (6 bases). The CDR3 runs 12 residues. Germline V lookup: CDR1 SGHAT, CDR2 FQNNGV. Trimming cost V 3 bases and J 7 bases, with 10 bases left between them.